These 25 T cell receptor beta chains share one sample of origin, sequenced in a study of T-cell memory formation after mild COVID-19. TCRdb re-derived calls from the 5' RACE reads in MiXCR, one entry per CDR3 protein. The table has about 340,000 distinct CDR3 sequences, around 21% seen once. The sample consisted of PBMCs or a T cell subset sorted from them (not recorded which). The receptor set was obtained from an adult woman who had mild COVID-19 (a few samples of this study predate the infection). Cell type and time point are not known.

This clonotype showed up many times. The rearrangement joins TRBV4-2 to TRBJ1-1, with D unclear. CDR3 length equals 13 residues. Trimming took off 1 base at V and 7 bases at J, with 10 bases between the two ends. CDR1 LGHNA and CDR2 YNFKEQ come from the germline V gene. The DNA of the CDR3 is TGTGCCAGCAGCCAAGCCGTAGAGTTTGAAGCTTTCTTT. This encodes CASSQAVEFEAFF.

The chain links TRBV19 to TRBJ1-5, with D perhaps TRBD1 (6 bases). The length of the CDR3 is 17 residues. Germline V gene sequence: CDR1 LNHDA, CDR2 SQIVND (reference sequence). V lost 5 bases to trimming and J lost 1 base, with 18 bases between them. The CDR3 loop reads CASSSLGGGRSNQPQHF. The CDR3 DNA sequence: TGTGCCAGTAGTTCCCTCGGTGGGGGCAGGAGCAATCAGCCCCAGCATTTT.

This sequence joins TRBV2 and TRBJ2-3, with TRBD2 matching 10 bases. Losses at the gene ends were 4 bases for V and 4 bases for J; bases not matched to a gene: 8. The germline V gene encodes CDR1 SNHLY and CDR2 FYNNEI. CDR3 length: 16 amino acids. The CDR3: CASSVALAGVADTQYF. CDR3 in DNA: TGTGCCAGCAGTGTTGCGCTAGCGGGAGTTGCAGATACGCAGTATTTT.

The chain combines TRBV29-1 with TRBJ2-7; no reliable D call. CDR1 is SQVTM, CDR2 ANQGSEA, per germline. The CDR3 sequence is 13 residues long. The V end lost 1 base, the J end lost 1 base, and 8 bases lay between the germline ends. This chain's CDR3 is CSVEGGESYEQYF. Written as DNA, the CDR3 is TGCAGCGTTGAAGGCGGAGAATCCTACGAGCAGTACTTC.

CDR3 sequence (DNA): TGTGCCAGCAGTTTGGGGACACGGGGTGGCTACACCTTC. This gives the protein CASSLGTRGGYTF. This rearrangement joins TRBV12-3 or TRBV12-4 to TRBJ1-2; TRBD1 might be the D (6 bases). The CDR3 sequence is 13 residues long. Trimming removed 3 bases from V and 7 bases from J, with 12 bases in between.

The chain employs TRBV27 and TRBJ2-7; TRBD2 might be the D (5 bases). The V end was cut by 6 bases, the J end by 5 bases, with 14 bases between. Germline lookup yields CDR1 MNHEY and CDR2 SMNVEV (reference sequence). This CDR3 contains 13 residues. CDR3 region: CASSGGFGDEQYF. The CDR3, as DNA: TGTGCCAGCAGCGGAGGCTTCGGTGACGAGCAGTACTTC.

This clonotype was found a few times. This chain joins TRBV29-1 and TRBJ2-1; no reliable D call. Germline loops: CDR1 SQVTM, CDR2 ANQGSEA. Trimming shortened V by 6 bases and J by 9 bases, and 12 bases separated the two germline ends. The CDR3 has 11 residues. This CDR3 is CSVAPPVEQFF. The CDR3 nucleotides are TGCAGCGTCGCACCCCCTGTTGAGCAGTTCTTC.

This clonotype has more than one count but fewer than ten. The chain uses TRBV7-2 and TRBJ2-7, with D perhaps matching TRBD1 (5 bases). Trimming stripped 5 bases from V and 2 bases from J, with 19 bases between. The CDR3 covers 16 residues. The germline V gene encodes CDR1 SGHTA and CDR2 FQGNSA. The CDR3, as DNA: TGTGCCAGCAGCGAAAGGGGCGGAGCACTCACCTACGAGCAGTACTTC. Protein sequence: CASSERGGALTYEQYF.

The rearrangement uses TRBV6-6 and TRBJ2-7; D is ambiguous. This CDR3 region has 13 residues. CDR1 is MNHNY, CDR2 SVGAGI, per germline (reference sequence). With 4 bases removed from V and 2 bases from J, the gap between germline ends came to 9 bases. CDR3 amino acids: CASSSPPPYEQYF. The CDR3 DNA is TGTGCCAGCAGTTCTCCCCCCCCCTACGAGCAGTACTTC.

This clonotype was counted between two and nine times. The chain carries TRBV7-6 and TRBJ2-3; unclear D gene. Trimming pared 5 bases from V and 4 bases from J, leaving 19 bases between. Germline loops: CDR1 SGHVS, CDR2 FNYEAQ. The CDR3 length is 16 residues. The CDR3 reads CASSPRSNGQADTQYF. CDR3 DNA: TGTGCCAGCAGCCCCCGCAGTAACGGTCAGGCAGATACGCAGTATTTT.

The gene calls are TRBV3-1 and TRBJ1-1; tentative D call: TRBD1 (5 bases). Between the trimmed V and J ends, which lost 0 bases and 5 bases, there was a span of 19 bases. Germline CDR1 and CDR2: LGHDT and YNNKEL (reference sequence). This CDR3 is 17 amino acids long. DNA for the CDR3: TGTGCCAGCAGCCAAGACAGGGAGGTCAGGAAGAGGACTGAAGCTTTCTTT. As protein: CASSQDREVRKRTEAFF. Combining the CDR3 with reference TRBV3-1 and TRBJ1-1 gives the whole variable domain DTAVSQTPKYLVTQMGNDKSIKCEQNLGHDTMYWYKQDSKKFLKIMFSYNNKELIINETVPNRFSPKSPDKAHLNLHINSLELGDSAVYFCASSQDREVRKRTEAFFGQGTRLTVV.

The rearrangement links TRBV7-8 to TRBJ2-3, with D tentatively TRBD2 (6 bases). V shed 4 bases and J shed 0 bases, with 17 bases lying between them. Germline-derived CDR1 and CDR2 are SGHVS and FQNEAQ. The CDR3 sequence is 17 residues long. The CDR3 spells CASSYGFAGQSTDTQYF. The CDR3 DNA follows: TGTGCCAGCAGCTATGGGTTCGCGGGGCAAAGCACAGATACGCAGTATTTT.

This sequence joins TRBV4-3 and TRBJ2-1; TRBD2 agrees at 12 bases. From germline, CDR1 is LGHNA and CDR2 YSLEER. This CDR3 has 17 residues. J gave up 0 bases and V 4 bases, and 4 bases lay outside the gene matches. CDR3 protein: CASSPRTSGISYNEQFF. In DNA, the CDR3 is TGCGCCAGCAGCCCGAGGACTAGCGGGATCTCCTACAATGAGCAGTTCTTC.

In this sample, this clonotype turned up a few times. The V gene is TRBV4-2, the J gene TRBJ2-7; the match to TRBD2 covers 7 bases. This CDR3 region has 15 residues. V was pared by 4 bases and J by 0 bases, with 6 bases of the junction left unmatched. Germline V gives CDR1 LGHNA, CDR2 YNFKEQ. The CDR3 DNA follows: TGTGCCAGCAGCCGGGAGGGAACTATCTCCTACGAGCAGTACTTC. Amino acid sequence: CASSREGTISYEQYF.

For the CDR3, the DNA is TGCGCCAGCAGCGCTAGCGGGGGGGCCGGCAATGAGCAGTTCTTC. It codes for CASSASGGAGNEQFF. This sequence joins TRBV4-1 and TRBJ2-1, with 12 bases identical to TRBD2. CDR1 MGHRA and CDR2 YSYEKL come from the germline V gene. CDR3 length: 15 amino acids. With V trimmed by 5 bases and J by 6 bases, 5 bases remained unmatched.

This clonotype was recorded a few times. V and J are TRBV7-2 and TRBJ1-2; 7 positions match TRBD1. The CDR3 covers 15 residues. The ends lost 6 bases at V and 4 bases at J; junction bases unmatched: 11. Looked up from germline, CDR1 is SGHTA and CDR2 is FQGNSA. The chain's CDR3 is CASRLTGQEGYGYTF. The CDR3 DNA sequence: TGTGCCAGCAGACTGACAGGACAGGAAGGCTATGGCTACACCTTC.

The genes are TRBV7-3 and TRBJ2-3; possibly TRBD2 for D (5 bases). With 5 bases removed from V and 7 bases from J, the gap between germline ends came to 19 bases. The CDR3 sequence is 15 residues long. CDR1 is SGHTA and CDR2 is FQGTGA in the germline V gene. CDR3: CASSQVSSLGNTQYF. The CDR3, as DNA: TGTGCCAGCAGCCAGGTCTCTAGCCTTGGAAATACGCAGTATTTT.

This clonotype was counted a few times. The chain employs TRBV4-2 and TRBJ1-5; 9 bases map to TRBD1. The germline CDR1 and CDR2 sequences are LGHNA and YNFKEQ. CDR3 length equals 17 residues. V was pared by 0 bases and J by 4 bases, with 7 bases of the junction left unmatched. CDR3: CASSQDIQGAPNQPQHF. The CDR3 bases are TGTGCCAGCAGCCAAGATATACAGGGGGCTCCTAATCAGCCCCAGCATTTT.

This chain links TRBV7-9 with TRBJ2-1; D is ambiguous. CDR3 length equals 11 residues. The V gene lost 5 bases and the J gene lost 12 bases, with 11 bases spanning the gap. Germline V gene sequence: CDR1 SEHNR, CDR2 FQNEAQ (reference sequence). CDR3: CASSQVWGQFF. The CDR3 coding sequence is TGTGCCAGCAGCCAGGTGTGGGGGCAGTTCTTC.

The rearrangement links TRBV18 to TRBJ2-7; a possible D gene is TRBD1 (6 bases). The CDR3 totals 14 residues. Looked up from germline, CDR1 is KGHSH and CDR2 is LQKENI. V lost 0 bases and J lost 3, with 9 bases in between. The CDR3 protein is CASSPPGAVYEQYF. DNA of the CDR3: TGTGCCAGCTCACCACCGGGGGCTGTCTACGAGCAGTACTTC.

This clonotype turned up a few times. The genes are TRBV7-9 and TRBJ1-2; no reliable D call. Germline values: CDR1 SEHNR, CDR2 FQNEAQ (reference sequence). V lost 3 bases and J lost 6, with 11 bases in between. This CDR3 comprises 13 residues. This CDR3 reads CASSFEGGNGYTF. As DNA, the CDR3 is TGTGCCAGCAGCTTTGAGGGCGGAAATGGCTACACCTTC.

The CDR3 protein is CASSPGLANQETQYF. In nucleotides, the CDR3 is TGTGCCAGCAGCCCCGGACTAGCAAATCAAGAGACCCAGTACTTC. The gene calls are TRBV4-2 and TRBJ2-5; 8 positions agree with TRBD2. Germline assignment: CDR1 LGHNA and CDR2 YNFKEQ. The CDR3 extends over 15 amino acids. Trimming cost V 4 bases and J 2 bases; bases outside gene matches: 6.

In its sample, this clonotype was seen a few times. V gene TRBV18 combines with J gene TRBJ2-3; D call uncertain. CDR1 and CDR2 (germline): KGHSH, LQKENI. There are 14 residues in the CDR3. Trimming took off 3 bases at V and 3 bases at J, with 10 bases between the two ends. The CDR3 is CASSPTPVTDTQYF. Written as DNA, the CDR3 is TGTGCCAGCTCACCTACTCCGGTGACAGATACGCAGTATTTT.

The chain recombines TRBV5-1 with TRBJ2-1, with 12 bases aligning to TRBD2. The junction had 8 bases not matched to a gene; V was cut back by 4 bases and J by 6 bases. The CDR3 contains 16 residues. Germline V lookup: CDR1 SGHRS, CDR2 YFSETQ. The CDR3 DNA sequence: TGCGCCAGCAGCCCAGTGACTAGCGGGAGAGGCAATGAGCAGTTCTTC. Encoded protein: CASSPVTSGRGNEQFF.

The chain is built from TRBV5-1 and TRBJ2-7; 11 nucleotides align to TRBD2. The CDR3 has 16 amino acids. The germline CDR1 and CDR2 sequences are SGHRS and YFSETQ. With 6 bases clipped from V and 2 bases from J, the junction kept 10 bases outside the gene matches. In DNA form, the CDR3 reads TGCGCCAGCACCATAGCGGGAGGGCTCGTCCCCTACGAGCAGTACTTC. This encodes CASTIAGGLVPYEQYF.